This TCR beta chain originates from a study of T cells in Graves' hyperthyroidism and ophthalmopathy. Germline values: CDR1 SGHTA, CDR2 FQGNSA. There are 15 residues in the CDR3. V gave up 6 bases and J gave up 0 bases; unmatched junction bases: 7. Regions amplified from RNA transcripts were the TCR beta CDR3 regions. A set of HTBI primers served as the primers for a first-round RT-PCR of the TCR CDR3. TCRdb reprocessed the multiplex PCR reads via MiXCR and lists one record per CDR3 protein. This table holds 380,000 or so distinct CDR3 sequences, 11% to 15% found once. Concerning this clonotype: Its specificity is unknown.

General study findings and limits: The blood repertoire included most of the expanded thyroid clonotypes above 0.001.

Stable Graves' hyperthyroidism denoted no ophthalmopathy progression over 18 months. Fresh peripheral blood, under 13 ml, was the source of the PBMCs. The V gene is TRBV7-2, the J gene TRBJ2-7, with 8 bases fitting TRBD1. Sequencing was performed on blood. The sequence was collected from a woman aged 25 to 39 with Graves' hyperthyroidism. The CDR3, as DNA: TGTGCCAGCAGTAGTTACAGGGGGTACTCCTACGAGCAGTACTTC. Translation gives CASSSYRGYSYEQYF. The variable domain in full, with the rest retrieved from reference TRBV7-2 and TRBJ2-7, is GAGVSQSPSNKVTEKGKDVELRCDPISGHTALYWYRQSLGQGLEFLIYFQGNSAPDKSGLPSDRFSAERTGGSVSTLTIQRTQQEDSAVYLCASSSYRGYSYEQYFGPGTRLTVT.